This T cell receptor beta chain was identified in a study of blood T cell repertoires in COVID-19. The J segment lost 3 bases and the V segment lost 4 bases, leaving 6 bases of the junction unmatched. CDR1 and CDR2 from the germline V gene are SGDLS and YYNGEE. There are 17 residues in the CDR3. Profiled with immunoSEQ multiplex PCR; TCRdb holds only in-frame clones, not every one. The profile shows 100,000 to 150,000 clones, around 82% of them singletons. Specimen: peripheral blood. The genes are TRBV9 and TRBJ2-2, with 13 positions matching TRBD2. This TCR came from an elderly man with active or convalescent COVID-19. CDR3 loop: CASSPTSGGSYTGELFF. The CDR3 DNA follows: TGTGCCAGCAGCCCGACTAGCGGGGGGTCTTACACCGGGGAGCTGTTTTTT. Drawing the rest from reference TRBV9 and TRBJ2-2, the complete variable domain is DSGVTQTPKHLITATGQRVTLRCSPRSGDLSVYWYQQSLDQGLQFLIQYYNGEERAKGNILERFSAQQFPDLHSELNLSSLELGDSALYFCASSPTSGGSYTGELFFGEGSRLTVL.